This T cell receptor (beta chain) stems from a study of blood T cell repertoires in COVID-19. Study summary: Some COVID-19 samples were acute and others convalescent; all came from the United States, Italy and Spain. PBMCs, B-cell-depleted T cells, or T cells were the source of the cDNA or gDNA that made up the material.

The table came from immunoSEQ multiplex PCR; TCRdb's copy has only in-frame clones and leaves some out. The sample has about 170,000 clones, less than 85% seen once. This CDR3 contains 17 residues. Per germline, CDR1 SEHNR and CDR2 FQNEAQ (reference sequence). The V gene end was trimmed by 2 bases and the J gene end by 0 bases; junction bases not matched to a gene: 4. This sequence was found in a woman aged 80 or older with active or convalescent COVID-19. The V gene is TRBV7-9, the J gene TRBJ2-3; 11 bases agree with TRBD2. Sequenced: peripheral blood. The CDR3 bases are TGTGCCAGCAGCTTAATAGCGGGAGGGACAAGCACAGATACGCAGTATTTT. Its translation is CASSLIAGGTSTDTQYF.